Listed here are 4 T cell receptor beta chains from one sample, sequenced in a study of post-analysis software for immune sequencing data. Findings and limits, study-wide: Higher frequency in patients than in controls was seen for about five TRBV segments, with TRBV5-6, TRBV5-1 and TRBV20-1 among them.

Included in the TCR beta cDNA libraries were unique molecular identifiers. MiXCR, run by TCRdb on the PCR reads, gives a single entry per CDR3 protein. The table shows over 700,000 distinct CDR3 sequences, with 30% occurring only once. These receptors have no known antigen. Sequencing was carried out using blood. The receptors were gathered from a girl between 5 and 17 years old with multiple sclerosis.

The sample holds a few counts of this clonotype. The J gene is TRBJ1-6, the V gene TRBV7-2; no firm D call. V was shortened by 0 bases and J by 5 bases, with 8 bases between the two germline ends. In germline, CDR1 is SGHTA, CDR2 FQGNSA. This CDR3 comprises 15 residues. This CDR3 reads CASSLAGAHNSPLHF. The CDR3 DNA sequence: TGTGCCAGCAGCTTAGCCGGAGCTCATAATTCACCCCTCCACTTT.

With respect to this clonotype: The junction and the germline gene differ at one end; a read error may be behind it. This chain links TRBV5-1 with TRBJ2-7; possibly TRBD2 for D (6 bases). The CDR3 totals 14 residues. Germline V gene data show CDR1 as SGHRS and CDR2 as YFSETQ. The CDR3 DNA reads TGCGCCAGCAGCCATAACGGGAGTTCCTACGAGCAATACTTC. Its protein product is CASSHNGSSYEQYF.

The rearrangement uses TRBV2 and TRBJ2-5; no reliable D call. Trimming pared 10 bases from V and 1 base from J, leaving 19 bases between. The CDR3 spans 15 residues. Germline values: CDR1 SNHLY, CDR2 FYNNEI. The CDR3 reads CATGQARSSQETQYF. The CDR3 DNA reads TGTGCCACCGGGCAGGCCAGATCCTCCCAAGAGACCCAGTACTTC.

The CDR3 region is CASSLTPGPYNSPLHF. As DNA, the CDR3 is TGTGCCAGCAGCTTAACCCCAGGCCCGTATAATTCACCCCTCCACTTT. The rearrangement uses TRBV7-2 and TRBJ1-6; D remains ambiguous. Germline V gene lookup returns CDR1 SGHTA and CDR2 FQGNSA. Trimming removed 2 bases at V and 4 bases at J, with 12 bases between. CDR3 length: 16 amino acids.